A selection of T cell receptor beta chains follows, all from one sample in a study of CD8 T cells in Susac syndrome. TCRdb analysed the immunoSEQ multiplex PCR reads with MiXCR anew, one entry per CDR3 protein. The data contain tens of thousands of distinct CDR3 sequences, 95% of them singletons. The sequencing input was CD8+ T cells from PBMCs. All receptors derive from a human donor with Susac syndrome. The CDR3 runs from the conserved cysteine through the conserved F or W. Each record gives: D gene, J gene, clone size, V gene, CDR3 protein, CDR3 DNA. A D gene is named only where the DNA matches it firmly. Clone size is stated in some rows and not others, as once, few, many or a class when expanded.

TRBD1,TRBJ2-3,NA,TRBV29-1,CSVGGRPTGDGDTDTQYF,TGCAGCGTCGGCGGGCGACCCACAGGGGACGGTGACACAGATACGCAGTATTTT
TRBD1,TRBJ2-1,NA,TRBV30,CAGQGDYNEQFF,TGTGCAGGACAGGGGGACTACAATGAGCAGTTCTTC
NA,TRBJ2-1,NA,TRBV12-3/TRBV12-4,CASSFGDEQFF,TGTGCCAGCAGTTTCGGGGACGAGCAGTTCTTC
NA,TRBJ2-1,NA,TRBV24-1,CATPRLQFF,TGTGCCACTCCTCGGTTGCAGTTCTTC
NA,TRBJ2-7,NA,TRBV7-9,CASSLFPADEQYF,TGTGCCAGCAGCTTATTCCCCGCGGACGAGCAGTACTTC
NA,TRBJ1-2,NA,TRBV2,CASTSVDNYGYTF,TGTGCCAGCACTTCAGTGGATAACTATGGCTACACCTTC
NA,TRBJ2-7,NA,TRBV10-3,CAIAEAGTLSYEQYF,TGTGCCATCGCAGAGGCGGGGACTCTGTCCTACGAGCAGTACTTC
NA,TRBJ2-3,NA,TRBV29-1,CSAIYTGASTDTQYF,TGCAGCGCCATATACACGGGGGCAAGCACAGATACGCAGTATTTT
NA,TRBJ2-1,NA,TRBV12-3/TRBV12-4,CASRSASTEQFF,TGTGCCAGCAGGTCGGCTAGCACTGAGCAGTTCTTC
TRBD1,TRBJ2-3,NA,TRBV29-1,CSVEGGTGATDTQYF,TGCAGCGTTGAAGGGGGGACAGGGGCCACAGATACGCAGTATTTT
TRBD1,TRBJ2-7,NA,TRBV29-1,CSVVGDRYEQYF,TGCAGCGTTGTGGGGGACAGATACGAGCAGTACTTC
NA,TRBJ2-7,once,TRBV5-1,CASSVDPSSGGYEQYF,TGCGCCAGCAGCGTGGACCCCTCCAGCGGTGGCTACGAGCAGTACTTC